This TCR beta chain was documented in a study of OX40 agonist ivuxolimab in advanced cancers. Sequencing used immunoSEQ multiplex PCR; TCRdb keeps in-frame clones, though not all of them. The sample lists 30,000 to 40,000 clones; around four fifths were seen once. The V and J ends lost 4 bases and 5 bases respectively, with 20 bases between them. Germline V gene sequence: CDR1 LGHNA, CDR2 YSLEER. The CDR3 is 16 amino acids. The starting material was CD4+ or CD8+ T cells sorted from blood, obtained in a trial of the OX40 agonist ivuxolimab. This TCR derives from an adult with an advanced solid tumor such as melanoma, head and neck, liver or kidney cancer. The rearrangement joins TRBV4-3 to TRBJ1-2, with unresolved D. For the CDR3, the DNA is TGCGCCAGCAGCCCAGGAAGCAACTGGGCCCCTTATGGCTACACCTTC. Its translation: CASSPGSNWAPYGYTF.